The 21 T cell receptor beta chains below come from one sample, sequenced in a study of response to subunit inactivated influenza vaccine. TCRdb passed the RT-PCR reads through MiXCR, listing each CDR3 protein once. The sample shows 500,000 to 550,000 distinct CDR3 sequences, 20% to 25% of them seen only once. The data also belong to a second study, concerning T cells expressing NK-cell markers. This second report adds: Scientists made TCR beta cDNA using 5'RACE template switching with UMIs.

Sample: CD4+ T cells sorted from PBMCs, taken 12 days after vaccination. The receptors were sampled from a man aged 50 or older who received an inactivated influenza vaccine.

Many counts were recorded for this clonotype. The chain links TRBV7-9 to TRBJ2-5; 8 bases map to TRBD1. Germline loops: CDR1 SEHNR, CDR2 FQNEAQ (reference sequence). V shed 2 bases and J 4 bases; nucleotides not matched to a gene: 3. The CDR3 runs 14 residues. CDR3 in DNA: TGTGCCAGCAGCTTAATACAGGGGGGAGAGACCCAGTACTTC. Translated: CASSLIQGGETQYF.

CDR3 bases: TGTGCCAGCAGCTCGAGCGGGACCCAATACGAGCAGTACTTC. Residues: CASSSSGTQYEQYF. J is TRBJ2-7 and V is TRBV11-2, with TRBD2 matching 7 bases. The V gene end was trimmed by 4 bases and the J gene end by 4 bases; junction bases not matched to a gene: 7. Looked up from germline, CDR1 is SGHAT and CDR2 is FQNNGV. The CDR3 loop spans 14 amino acids.

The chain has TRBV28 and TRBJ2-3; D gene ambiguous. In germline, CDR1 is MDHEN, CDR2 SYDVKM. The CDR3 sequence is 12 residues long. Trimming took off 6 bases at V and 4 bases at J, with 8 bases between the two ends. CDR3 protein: CASSTWSDTQYF. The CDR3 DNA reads TGTGCCAGCAGCACCTGGTCAGATACGCAGTATTTT.

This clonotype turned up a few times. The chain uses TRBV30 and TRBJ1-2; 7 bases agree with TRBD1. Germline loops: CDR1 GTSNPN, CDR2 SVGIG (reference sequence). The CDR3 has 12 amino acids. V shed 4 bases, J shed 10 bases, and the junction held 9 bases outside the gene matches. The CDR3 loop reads CAWTYSGGIYTF. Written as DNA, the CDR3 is TGTGCCTGGACCTACTCAGGGGGGATCTACACCTTC.

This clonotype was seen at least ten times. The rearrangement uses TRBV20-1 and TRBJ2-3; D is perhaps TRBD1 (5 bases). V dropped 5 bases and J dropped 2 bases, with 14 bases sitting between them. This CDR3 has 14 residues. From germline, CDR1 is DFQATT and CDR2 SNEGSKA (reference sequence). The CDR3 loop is CSAHGRVVTDTQYF. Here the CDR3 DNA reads TGCAGTGCTCATGGCAGGGTTGTCACAGATACGCAGTATTTT.

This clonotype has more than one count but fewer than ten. The CDR3 nucleotides read TGTGCCAGCAGCCAAGATCGGTGGGACAGCAACTACGAGCAGTACTTC. It encodes CASSQDRWDSNYEQYF. The gene calls are TRBV14 and TRBJ2-7; TRBD1 aligns across 7 bases. CDR1 SGHDN and CDR2 FVKESK come from the germline V gene. CDR3 size: 16 residues. After removal of 0 bases from V and 3 bases from J, the junction contained 8 bases not matched to a gene.

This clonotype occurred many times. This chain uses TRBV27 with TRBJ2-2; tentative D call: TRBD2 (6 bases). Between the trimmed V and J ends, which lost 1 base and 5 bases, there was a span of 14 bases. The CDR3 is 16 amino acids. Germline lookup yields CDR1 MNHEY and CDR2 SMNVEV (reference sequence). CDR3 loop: CASSLLAGWTTGELFF. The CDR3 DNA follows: TGTGCCAGCAGTTTATTGGCGGGGTGGACGACCGGGGAGCTGTTTTTT.

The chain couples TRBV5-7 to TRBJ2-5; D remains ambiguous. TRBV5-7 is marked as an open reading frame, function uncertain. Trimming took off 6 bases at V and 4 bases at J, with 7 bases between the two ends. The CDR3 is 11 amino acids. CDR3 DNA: TGTGCCAGCACCCCAGGAGAGACCCAGTACTTC. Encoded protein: CASTPGETQYF.

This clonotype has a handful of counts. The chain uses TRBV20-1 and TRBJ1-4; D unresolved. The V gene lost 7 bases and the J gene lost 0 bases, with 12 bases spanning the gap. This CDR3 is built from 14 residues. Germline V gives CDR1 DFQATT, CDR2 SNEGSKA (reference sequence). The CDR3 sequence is CSVLDTATNEKLFF. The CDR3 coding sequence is TGCAGTGTTCTCGACACCGCAACTAATGAAAAACTGTTTTTT.

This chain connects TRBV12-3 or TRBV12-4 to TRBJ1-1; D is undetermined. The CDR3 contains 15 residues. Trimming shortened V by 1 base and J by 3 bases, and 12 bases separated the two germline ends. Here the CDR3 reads CASSLGNIRDTEAFF. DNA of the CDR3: TGTGCCAGCAGTTTAGGTAACATCCGGGACACTGAAGCTTTCTTT.

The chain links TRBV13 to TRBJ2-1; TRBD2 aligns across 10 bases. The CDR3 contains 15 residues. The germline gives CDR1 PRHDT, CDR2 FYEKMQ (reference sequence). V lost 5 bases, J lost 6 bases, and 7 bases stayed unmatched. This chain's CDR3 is CASSPAGLAINEQFF. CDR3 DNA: TGTGCCAGCAGCCCGGCGGGACTAGCGATCAATGAGCAGTTCTTC.

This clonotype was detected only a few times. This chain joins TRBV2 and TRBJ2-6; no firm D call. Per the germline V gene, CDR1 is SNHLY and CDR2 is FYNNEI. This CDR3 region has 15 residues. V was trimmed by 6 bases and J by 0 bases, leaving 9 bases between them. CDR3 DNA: TGTGCCAGCAGCCCCAAAAGCTCTGGGGCCAACGTCCTGACTTTC. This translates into CASSPKSSGANVLTF.

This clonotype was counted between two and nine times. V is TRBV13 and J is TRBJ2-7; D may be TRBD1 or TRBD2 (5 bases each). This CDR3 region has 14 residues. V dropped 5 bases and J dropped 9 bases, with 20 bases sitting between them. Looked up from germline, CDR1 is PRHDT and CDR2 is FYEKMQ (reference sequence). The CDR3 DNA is TGTGCCAGCAGCGACCGGGACCAAGGAGTGGGGCAGTACTTC. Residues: CASSDRDQGVGQYF.

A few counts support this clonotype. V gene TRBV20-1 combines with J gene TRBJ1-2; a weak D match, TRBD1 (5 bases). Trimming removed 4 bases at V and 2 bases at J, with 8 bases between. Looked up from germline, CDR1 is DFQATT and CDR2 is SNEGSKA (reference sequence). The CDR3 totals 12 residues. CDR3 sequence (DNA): TGCAGTGCTACCGAGGGGAACTATGGCTACACCTTC. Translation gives CSATEGNYGYTF.

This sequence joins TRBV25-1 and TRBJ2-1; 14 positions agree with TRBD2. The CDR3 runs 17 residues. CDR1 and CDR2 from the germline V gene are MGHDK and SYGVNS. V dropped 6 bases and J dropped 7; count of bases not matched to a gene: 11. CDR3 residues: CASRTPWTSGRRNEQFF. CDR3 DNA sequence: TGTGCCAGCAGGACCCCTTGGACTAGCGGGAGGAGGAATGAGCAGTTCTTC. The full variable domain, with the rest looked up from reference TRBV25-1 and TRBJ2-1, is EADIYQTPRYLVIGTGKKITLECSQTMGHDKMYWYQQDPGMELHLIHYSYGVNSTEKGDLSSESTVSRIRTEHFPLTLESARPSHTSQYLCASRTPWTSGRRNEQFFGPGTRLTVL.

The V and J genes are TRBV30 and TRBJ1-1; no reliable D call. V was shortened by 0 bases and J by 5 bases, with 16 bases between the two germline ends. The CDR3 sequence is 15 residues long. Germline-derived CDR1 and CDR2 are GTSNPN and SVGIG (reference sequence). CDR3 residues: CAWSVHVRRRTEAFF. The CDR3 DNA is TGTGCCTGGAGTGTACACGTGCGGCGGCGGACTGAAGCTTTCTTT.

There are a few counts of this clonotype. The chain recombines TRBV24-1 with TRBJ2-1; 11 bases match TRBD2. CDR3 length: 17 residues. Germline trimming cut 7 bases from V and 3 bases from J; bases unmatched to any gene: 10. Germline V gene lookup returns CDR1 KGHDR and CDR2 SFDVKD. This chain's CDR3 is CATRGGSSGRGYNEQFF. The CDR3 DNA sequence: TGTGCCACCAGGGGGGGGAGTAGCGGGAGGGGCTACAATGAGCAGTTCTTC.

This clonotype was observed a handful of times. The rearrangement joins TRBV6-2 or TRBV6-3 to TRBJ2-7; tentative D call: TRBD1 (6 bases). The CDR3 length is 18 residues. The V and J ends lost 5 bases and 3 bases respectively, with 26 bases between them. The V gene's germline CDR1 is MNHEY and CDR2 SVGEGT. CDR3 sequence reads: CASSKPGHLVDADYEQYF. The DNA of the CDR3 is TGTGCCAGCAGTAAACCGGGACACTTGGTCGATGCGGACTACGAGCAGTACTTC.

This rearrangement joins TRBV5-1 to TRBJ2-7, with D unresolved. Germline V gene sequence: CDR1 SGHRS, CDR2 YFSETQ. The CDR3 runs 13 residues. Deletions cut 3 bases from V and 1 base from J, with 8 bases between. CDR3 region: CASSWRFSYEQYF. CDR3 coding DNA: TGCGCCAGCAGCTGGCGGTTTTCCTACGAGCAGTACTTC.

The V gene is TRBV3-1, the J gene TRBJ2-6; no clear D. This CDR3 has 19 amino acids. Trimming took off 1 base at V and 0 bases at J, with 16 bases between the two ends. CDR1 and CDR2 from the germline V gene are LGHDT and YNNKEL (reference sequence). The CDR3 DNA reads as TGTGCCAGCAGCCAAGGTTTTATGGGGATGGTCTCTGGGGCCAACGTCCTGACTTTC. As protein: CASSQGFMGMVSGANVLTF.

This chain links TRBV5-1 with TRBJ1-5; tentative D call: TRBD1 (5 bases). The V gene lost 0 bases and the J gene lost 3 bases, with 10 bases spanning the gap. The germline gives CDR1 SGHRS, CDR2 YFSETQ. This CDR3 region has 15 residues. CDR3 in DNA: TGCGCCAGCAGCTTGGACGGCAGGGACAATCAGCCCCAGCATTTT. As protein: CASSLDGRDNQPQHF.